This is a list of T cell receptor beta chains from one sample in a study of T cell responses to AZD1222 COVID-19 vaccine. Produced via immunoSEQ multiplex PCR; TCRdb's table is partial and in-frame only. The sample comprises roughly 91,000 clones, 70% to 90% of which are singletons, and 2.9% rests with the top ten. Material: peripheral blood, obtained on day 0 of AZD1222 vaccination. The receptors were gathered from an adult in good health. The CDR3 runs from the conserved cysteine through the conserved F or W. Fields, in order: CDR3 DNA, CDR3 protein, V gene, J gene, D gene, clone size. The D gene is left open where the match is weak. Clone size appears in some rows only: once, few, many, or a class for an expanded clone.

CDR3 DNA: TGTGCCAGCTCACCGAGCCGGGTCCAAAATGAGCAGTTCTTC
CDR3 protein: CASSPSRVQNEQFF
V gene: TRBV18
J gene: TRBJ2-1
D gene: .
clone size: once

CDR3 DNA: TGTGCCAGCAGCTTCGCCAGCGCCAACTCTGGAAACACCATATATTTT
CDR3 protein: CASSFASANSGNTIYF
V gene: TRBV7-2
J gene: TRBJ1-3
D gene: .
clone size: once

CDR3 DNA: TGTGCCAGCAGCCCCACTAGCGGGGGTACAGATACGCAGTATTTT
CDR3 protein: CASSPTSGGTDTQYF
V gene: TRBV3-1/TRBV3-2
J gene: TRBJ2-3
D gene: TRBD2
clone size: once

CDR3 DNA: TGTGCCAGTAGTATGGGGCGTTGGACTAGCGGGAGGGCTAATCATGAGCAGTTCTTC
CDR3 protein: CASSMGRWTSGRANHEQFF
V gene: TRBV19
J gene: TRBJ2-1
D gene: TRBD2
clone size: .

CDR3 DNA: TGTGCCACCAGTGATTACAGGGGCTCAAACTATGGCTACACCTTC
CDR3 protein: CATSDYRGSNYGYTF
V gene: TRBV24-1
J gene: TRBJ1-2
D gene: TRBD1
clone size: .

CDR3 DNA: TGTGCCAGCAGTTACTCCCACGGAGGGTTGAACACTGAAGCTTTCTTT
CDR3 protein: CASSYSHGGLNTEAFF
V gene: TRBV6-2/TRBV6-3
J gene: TRBJ1-1
D gene: .
clone size: .

CDR3 DNA: TGTGCCAGCAGCCTCAGCGGGAGGCAAGAGACCCAGTACTTC
CDR3 protein: CASSLSGRQETQYF
V gene: TRBV7-3
J gene: TRBJ2-5
D gene: TRBD2
clone size: few

CDR3 DNA: TGTGCCAGCGTAAAGAGTTCTACCTTC
CDR3 protein: CASVKSSTF
V gene: TRBV25-1
J gene: TRBJ1-2
D gene: .
clone size: .

CDR3 DNA: TGTGCCAGCAGCTTGTACGGGACAGGGCGGTCACCCCTCCACTTT
CDR3 protein: CASSLYGTGRSPLHF
V gene: TRBV5-4
J gene: TRBJ1-6
D gene: TRBD1
clone size: .

CDR3 DNA: TGCGCCAGCAGCCAAGCCTTAACTAACTATGGCTACACCTTC
CDR3 protein: CASSQALTNYGYTF
V gene: TRBV4-3
J gene: TRBJ1-2
D gene: .
clone size: .

CDR3 DNA: TGTGCCAGCAGTTACGGTACGGGAGCAAACCAAGAGACCCAGTACTTC
CDR3 protein: CASSYGTGANQETQYF
V gene: TRBV6-2/TRBV6-3
J gene: TRBJ2-5
D gene: .
clone size: .

CDR3 DNA: TGTGCCAGCAGCTTAAGCGGGGGGACCAATGAGCAGTTCTTC
CDR3 protein: CASSLSGGTNEQFF
V gene: TRBV7-3
J gene: TRBJ2-1
D gene: TRBD2
clone size: .

CDR3 DNA: TGTGCCAGCAGCCTACTGACAGGGAGGGACACTGAAGCTTTCTTT
CDR3 protein: CASSLLTGRDTEAFF
V gene: TRBV6-5
J gene: TRBJ1-1
D gene: TRBD1
clone size: .

CDR3 DNA: TGCGCCAGCAGCCAAGGGGTCTCAGTTGGTAGCCTGGAGACCCAGTACTTC
CDR3 protein: CASSQGVSVGSLETQYF
V gene: TRBV4-3
J gene: TRBJ2-5
D gene: .
clone size: .

CDR3 DNA: TGCAGCGTTGAAGATCCCGGGGCAGCTGGCTACACCTTC
CDR3 protein: CSVEDPGAAGYTF
V gene: TRBV29-1
J gene: TRBJ1-2
D gene: .
clone size: .

CDR3 DNA: TGTGCCAGCAGCACCAGTTTAACTGAGCAGTTCTTC
CDR3 protein: CASSTSLTEQFF
V gene: TRBV6-2/TRBV6-3
J gene: TRBJ2-1
D gene: .
clone size: .

CDR3 DNA: TGTGCCAGCAGGATAGGCACTGAAGCTTTCTTT
CDR3 protein: CASRIGTEAFF
V gene: TRBV6-5
J gene: TRBJ1-1
D gene: .
clone size: .

CDR3 DNA: TGTGCCAGCAGCTCCGCGGACAGGGAAGCTTTCTTT
CDR3 protein: CASSSADREAFF
V gene: TRBV11-3
J gene: TRBJ1-1
D gene: TRBD1
clone size: .

CDR3 DNA: TGTGCCAGTAGTACGACAGGGGCCGGAAACACCATATATTTT
CDR3 protein: CASSTTGAGNTIYF
V gene: TRBV19
J gene: TRBJ1-3
D gene: TRBD1
clone size: .

CDR3 DNA: TGTGCCAGCATTCAGGGACGGTGGAACACTGAAGCTTTCTTT
CDR3 protein: CASIQGRWNTEAFF
V gene: TRBV6-5
J gene: TRBJ1-1
D gene: .
clone size: .

CDR3 DNA: TGTGCCAGTAGTATCCGGCGGGAGGGGGATACGCAGTATTTT
CDR3 protein: CASSIRREGDTQYF
V gene: TRBV19
J gene: TRBJ2-3
D gene: TRBD2
clone size: .

CDR3 DNA: TGTGCCAGCAGTTCAGGGGCCTACACCGGGGAGCTGTTTTTT
CDR3 protein: CASSSGAYTGELFF
V gene: TRBV6-5
J gene: TRBJ2-2
D gene: .
clone size: .

CDR3 DNA: TGTGCCAGCAGTTACTGGAGGGGGCTCTATGGCTACACCTTC
CDR3 protein: CASSYWRGLYGYTF
V gene: TRBV6-2/TRBV6-3
J gene: TRBJ1-2
D gene: TRBD1
clone size: .

CDR3 DNA: TGTGCCAGCAGCACCACCGGGACTAGCGGCCATGAGCAGTTCTTC
CDR3 protein: CASSTTGTSGHEQFF
V gene: TRBV7-8
J gene: TRBJ2-1
D gene: TRBD2
clone size: .

CDR3 DNA: TGTGCCAGCAGTGAAGCTCAAGGGGCCTCTTTAGTTGAAAAACTGTTTTTT
CDR3 protein: CASSEAQGASLVEKLFF
V gene: TRBV6-1
J gene: TRBJ1-4
D gene: .
clone size: .

CDR3 DNA: TGTGCCAGCACCCTCTCGTGGGAGGGTTTGATCCACGAGCAGTACTTC
CDR3 protein: CASTLSWEGLIHEQYF
V gene: TRBV2
J gene: TRBJ2-7
D gene: TRBD2
clone size: .

CDR3 DNA: TGCAGCGTTGCCCAAACGACCCAGTACTTC
CDR3 protein: CSVAQTTQYF
V gene: TRBV29-1
J gene: TRBJ2-5
D gene: .
clone size: .